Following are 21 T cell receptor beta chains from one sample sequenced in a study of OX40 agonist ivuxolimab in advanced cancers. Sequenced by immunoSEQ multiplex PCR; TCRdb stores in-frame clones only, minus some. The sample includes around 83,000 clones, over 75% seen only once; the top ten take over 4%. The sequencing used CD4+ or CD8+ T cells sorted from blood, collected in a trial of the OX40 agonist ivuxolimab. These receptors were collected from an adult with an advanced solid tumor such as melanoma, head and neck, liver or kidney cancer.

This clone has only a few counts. In nucleotides, the CDR3 is TGTGCCAGCAGCTCTTCGGGCAATCAGCCCCAGCATTTT. Translated, it gives CASSSSGNQPQHF. The chain recombines TRBV7-9 with TRBJ1-5; no definite D call. V lost 4 bases, J lost 2 bases, and 6 bases lay in between. The CDR3 runs 13 residues. Germline CDR1 SEHNR, CDR2 FQNEAQ (reference sequence).

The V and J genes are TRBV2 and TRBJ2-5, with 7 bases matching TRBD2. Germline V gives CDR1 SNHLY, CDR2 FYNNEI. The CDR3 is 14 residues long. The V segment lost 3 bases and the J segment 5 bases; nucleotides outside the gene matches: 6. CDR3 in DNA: TGTGCCAGCAGTGATTCGGGAGGCCGTGAGACCCAGTACTTC. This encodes CASSDSGGRETQYF.

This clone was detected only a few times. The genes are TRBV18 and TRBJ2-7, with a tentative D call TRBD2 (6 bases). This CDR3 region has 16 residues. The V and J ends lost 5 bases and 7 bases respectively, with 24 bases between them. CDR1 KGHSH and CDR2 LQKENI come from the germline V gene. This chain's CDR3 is CASSKRDASPGEEQYF. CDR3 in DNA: TGTGCCAGCTCAAAGAGGGACGCCAGCCCGGGGGAGGAGCAGTACTTC.

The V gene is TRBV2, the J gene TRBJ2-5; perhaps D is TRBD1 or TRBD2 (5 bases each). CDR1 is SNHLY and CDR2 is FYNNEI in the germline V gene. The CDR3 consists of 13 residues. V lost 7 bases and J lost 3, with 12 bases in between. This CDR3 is CASTGTAKETQYF. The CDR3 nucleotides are TGTGCCAGCACCGGGACGGCTAAAGAGACCCAGTACTTC.

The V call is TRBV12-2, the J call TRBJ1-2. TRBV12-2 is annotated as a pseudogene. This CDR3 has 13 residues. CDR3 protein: CASRLRPGSHYTF. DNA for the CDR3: TGTGCAAGTCGCTTGCGGCCCGGCAGCCACTACACCTTC.

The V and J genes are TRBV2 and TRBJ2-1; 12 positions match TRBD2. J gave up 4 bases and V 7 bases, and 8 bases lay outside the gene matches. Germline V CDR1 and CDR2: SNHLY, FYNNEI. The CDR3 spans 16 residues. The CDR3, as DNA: TGTGCCAGCAACGGACTAGCGGGACTCTTTTACAATGAGCAGTTCTTC. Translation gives CASNGLAGLFYNEQFF. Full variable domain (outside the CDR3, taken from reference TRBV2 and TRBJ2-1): EPEVTQTPSHQVTQMGQEVILRCVPISNHLYFYWYRQILGQKVEFLVSFYNNEISEKSEIFDDQFSVERPDGSNFTLKIRSTKLEDSAMYFCASNGLAGLFYNEQFFGPGTRLTVL.

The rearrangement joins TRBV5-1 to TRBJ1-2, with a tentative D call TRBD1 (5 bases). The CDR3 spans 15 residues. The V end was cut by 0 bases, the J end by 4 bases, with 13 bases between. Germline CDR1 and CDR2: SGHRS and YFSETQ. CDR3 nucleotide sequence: TGCGCCAGCAGCTTGGCCGACGAGGGGTCCTATGGCTACACCTTC. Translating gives CASSLADEGSYGYTF.

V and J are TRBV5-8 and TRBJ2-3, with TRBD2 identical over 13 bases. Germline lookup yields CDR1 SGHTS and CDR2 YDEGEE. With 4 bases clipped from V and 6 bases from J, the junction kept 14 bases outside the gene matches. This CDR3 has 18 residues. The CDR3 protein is CASSDNRAGTSGMDTQYF. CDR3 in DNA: TGTGCCAGCAGCGATAACCGCGCCGGGACTAGCGGGATGGATACGCAGTATTTT.

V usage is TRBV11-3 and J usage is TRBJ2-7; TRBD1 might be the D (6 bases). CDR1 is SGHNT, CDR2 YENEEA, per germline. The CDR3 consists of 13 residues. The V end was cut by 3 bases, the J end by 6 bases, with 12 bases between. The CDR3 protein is CASSFRQAGEQYF. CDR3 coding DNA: TGTGCCAGCAGCTTCCGACAGGCCGGCGAGCAGTACTTC.

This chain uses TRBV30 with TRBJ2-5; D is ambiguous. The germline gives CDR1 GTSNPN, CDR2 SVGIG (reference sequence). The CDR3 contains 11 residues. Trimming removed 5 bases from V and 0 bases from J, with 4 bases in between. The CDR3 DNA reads TGTGCCTGGGCGTACCAAGAGACCCAGTACTTC. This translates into CAWAYQETQYF. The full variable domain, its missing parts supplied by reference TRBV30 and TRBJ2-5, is SQTIHQWPATLVQPVGSPLSLECTVEGTSNPNLYWYRQAAGRGLQLLFYSVGIGQISSEVPQNLSASRPQDRQFILSSKKLLLSDSGFYLCAWAYQETQYFGPGTRLLVL.

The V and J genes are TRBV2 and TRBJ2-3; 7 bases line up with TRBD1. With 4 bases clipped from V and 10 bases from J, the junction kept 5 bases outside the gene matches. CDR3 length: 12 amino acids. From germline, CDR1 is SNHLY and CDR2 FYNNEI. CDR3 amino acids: CASSVDQGAQYF. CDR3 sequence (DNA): TGTGCCAGCAGTGTGGACCAGGGGGCGCAGTATTTT.

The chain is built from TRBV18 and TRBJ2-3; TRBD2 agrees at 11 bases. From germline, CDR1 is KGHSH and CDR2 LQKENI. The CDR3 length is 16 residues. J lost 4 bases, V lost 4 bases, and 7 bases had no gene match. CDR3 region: CASSRIAGGFADTQYF. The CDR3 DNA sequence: TGTGCCAGCTCACGAATAGCGGGAGGGTTCGCAGATACGCAGTATTTT.

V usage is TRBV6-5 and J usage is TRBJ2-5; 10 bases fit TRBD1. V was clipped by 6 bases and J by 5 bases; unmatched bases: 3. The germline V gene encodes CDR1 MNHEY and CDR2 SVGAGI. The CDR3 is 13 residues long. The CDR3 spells CASRSGQGETQYF. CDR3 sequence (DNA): TGTGCCAGCAGATCGGGACAGGGGGAGACCCAGTACTTC.

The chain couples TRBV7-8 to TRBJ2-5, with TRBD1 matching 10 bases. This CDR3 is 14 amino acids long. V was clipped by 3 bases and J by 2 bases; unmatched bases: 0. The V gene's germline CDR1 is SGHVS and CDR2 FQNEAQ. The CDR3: CASSLDRGQETQYF. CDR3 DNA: TGTGCCAGCAGCTTGGACAGGGGGCAAGAGACCCAGTACTTC.

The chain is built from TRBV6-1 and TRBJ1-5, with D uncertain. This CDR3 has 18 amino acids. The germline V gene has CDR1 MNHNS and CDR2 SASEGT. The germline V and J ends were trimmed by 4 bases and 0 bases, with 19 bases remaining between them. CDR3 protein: CASSAGRSPPNSNQPQHF. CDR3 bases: TGTGCCAGCAGTGCCGGGAGAAGTCCCCCGAATAGCAATCAGCCCCAGCATTTT.

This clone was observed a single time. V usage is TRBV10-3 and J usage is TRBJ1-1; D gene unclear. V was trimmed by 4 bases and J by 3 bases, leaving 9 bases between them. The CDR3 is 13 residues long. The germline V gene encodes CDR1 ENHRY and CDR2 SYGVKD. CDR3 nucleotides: TGTGCCATCAGTGTTGTCGCGGACACTGAAGCTTTCTTT. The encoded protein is CAISVVADTEAFF.

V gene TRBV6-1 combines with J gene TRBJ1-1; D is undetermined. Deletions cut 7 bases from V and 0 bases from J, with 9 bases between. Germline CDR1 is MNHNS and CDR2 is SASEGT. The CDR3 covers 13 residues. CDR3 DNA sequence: TGTGCCAGCACCGTAAATTTGAACACTGAAGCTTTCTTT. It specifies CASTVNLNTEAFF.

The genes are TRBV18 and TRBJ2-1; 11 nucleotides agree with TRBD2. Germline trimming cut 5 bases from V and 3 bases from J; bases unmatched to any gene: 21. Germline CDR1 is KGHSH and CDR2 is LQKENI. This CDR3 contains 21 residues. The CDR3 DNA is TGTGCCAGCTCAATTCTCCCTTTGACTAGCGGGATAAGGGTGGGCTACAATGAGCAGTTCTTC. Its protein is CASSILPLTSGIRVGYNEQFF.

The CDR3 spells CAISTLDRDASDTQYF. The CDR3 region has the DNA TGTGCCATCAGTACTCTCGACAGGGATGCTTCAGATACGCAGTATTTT. The V call is TRBV10-3, the J call TRBJ2-3; 7 bases fit TRBD1. The length of the CDR3 is 16 residues. Germline assignment: CDR1 ENHRY and CDR2 SYGVKD. J was trimmed by 4 bases and V by 5 bases; bases with no gene match: 12.

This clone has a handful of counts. The CDR3 here is CASSDRQGAEKLFF. The DNA of the CDR3 is TGTGCCAGCAGTGACAGACAGGGTGCTGAAAAACTGTTTTTT. The genes are TRBV2 and TRBJ1-4; 7 bases fit TRBD1. Unmatched junction bases numbered 5, after V lost 3 bases and J lost 7 bases. Per the germline V gene, CDR1 is SNHLY and CDR2 is FYNNEI. This CDR3 contains 14 residues.

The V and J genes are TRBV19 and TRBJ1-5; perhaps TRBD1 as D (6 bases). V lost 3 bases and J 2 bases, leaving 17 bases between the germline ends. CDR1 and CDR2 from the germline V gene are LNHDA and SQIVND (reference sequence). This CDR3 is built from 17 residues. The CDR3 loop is CASSIRYGGAGNQPQHF. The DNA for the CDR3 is TGTGCCAGTAGTATTAGGTACGGGGGCGCCGGCAATCAGCCCCAGCATTTT.